This T cell receptor beta chain was obtained from a study of post-analysis software for immune sequencing data. On the study more broadly: Relapsing-remitting, secondary progressive and progressive-relapsing forms of multiple sclerosis all featured among disease courses.

Prepared libraries of TCR beta cDNA carried unique molecular identifiers. The yield from roughly 1 to 10 million T cells was roughly 500,000 cDNA molecules in total. TCRdb re-analysed the PCR reads in MiXCR, keeping a single row per CDR3 protein. The table records 600,000 to 700,000 distinct CDR3 sequences, roughly three fifths of them present only once. To note about this clonotype: Its specificity is unknown.

General study points: Elevated frequency relative to controls characterized roughly five TRBV segments in patients, TRBV5-6, TRBV5-1 and TRBV20-1 among them. A significant reduction in normalized Chao1 diversity was observed in multiple sclerosis patients versus controls. The F measure placed samples prepared in the same batch into strongly shared clusters.

Germline values: CDR1 SGHDN, CDR2 FVKESK. This CDR3 comprises 13 residues. V lost 1 base and J lost 14, with 15 bases in between. The TCR comes from a girl aged 2-15 years with multiple sclerosis. The rearrangement uses TRBV14 and TRBJ2-1, with D unclear. Sequenced material: blood. CDR3 coding DNA: TGTGCCAGCAGCCAAGTATTACGAATTGGTGAGTTCTTC. It encodes CASSQVLRIGEFF.